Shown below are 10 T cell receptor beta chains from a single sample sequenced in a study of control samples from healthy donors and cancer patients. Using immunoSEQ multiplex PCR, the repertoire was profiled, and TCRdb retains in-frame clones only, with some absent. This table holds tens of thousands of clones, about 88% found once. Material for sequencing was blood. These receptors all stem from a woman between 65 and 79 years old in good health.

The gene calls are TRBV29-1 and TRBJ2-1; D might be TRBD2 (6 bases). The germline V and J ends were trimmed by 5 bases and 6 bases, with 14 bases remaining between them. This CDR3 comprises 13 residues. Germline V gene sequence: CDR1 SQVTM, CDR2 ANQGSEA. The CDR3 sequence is CSVRGAGGNEQFF. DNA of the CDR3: TGCAGCGTTCGTGGAGCCGGGGGCAATGAGCAGTTCTTC.

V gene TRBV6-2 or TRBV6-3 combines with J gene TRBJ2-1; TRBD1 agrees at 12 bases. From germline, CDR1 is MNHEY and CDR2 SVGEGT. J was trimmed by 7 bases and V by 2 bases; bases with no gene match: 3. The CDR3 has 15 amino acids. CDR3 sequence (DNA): TGTGCCAGCAGTTACGGGACAGGGGGCTGGAATGAGCAGTTCTTC. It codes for CASSYGTGGWNEQFF.

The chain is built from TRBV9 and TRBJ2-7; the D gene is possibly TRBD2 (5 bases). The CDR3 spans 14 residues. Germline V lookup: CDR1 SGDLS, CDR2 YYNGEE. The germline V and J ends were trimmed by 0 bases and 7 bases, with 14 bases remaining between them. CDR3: CASSVDGSWQEQYF. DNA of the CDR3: TGTGCCAGCAGCGTAGATGGGAGTTGGCAGGAGCAGTACTTC.

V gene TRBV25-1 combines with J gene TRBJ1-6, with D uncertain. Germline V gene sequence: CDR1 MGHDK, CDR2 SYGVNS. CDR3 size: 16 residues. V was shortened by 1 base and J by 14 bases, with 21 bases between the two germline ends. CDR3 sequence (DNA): TGTGCCAGCAGTGAATTTAGGGAGGGCGCCGGTTCGGCCCTCCACTTT. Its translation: CASSEFREGAGSALHF. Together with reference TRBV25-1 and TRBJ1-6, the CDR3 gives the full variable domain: EADIYQTPRYLVIGTGKKITLECSQTMGHDKMYWYQQDPGMELHLIHYSYGVNSTEKGDLSSESTVSRIRTEHFPLTLESARPSHTSQYLCASSEFREGAGSALHFGNGTRLTVT.

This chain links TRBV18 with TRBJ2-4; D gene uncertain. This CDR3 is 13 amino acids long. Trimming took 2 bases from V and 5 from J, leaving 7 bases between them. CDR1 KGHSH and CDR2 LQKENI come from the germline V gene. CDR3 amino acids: CASSPGPENIQYF. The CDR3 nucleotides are TGTGCCAGCTCACCAGGGCCGGAAAACATTCAGTACTTC.

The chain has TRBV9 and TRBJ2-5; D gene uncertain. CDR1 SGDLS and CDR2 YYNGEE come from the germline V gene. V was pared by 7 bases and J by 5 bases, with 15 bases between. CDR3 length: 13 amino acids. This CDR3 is CASGPHTKETQYF. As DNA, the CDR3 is TGTGCCAGCGGGCCCCATACCAAGGAGACCCAGTACTTC.

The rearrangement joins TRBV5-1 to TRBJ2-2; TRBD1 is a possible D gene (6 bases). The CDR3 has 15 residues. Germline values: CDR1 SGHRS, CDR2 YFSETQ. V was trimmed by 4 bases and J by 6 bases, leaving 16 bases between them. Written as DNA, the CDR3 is TGCGCCAGCAGCCCGAATACAGGGCTCGCCGGGGAGCTGTTTTTT. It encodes CASSPNTGLAGELFF.

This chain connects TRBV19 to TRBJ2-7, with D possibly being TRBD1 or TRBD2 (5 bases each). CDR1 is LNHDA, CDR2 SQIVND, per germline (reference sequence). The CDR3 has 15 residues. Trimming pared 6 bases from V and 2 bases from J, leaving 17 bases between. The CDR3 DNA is TGTGCCAGTAGAATGGGGACGGGGCGTACCTACGAGCAGTACTTC. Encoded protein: CASRMGTGRTYEQYF.

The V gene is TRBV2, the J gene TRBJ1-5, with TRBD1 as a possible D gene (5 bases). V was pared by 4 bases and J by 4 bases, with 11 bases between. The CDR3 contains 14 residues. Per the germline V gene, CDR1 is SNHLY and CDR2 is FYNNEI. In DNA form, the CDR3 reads TGTGCCAGCAGTGGGGACGGGTCGAATCAGCCCCAGCATTTT. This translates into CASSGDGSNQPQHF.

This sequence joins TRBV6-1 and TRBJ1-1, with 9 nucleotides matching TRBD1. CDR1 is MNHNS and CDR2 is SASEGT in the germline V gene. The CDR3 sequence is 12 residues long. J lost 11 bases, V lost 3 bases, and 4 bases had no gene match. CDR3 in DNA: TGTGCCAGCAGTGATGGCGGACAGGGGGCTTTCTTT. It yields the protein CASSDGGQGAFF.